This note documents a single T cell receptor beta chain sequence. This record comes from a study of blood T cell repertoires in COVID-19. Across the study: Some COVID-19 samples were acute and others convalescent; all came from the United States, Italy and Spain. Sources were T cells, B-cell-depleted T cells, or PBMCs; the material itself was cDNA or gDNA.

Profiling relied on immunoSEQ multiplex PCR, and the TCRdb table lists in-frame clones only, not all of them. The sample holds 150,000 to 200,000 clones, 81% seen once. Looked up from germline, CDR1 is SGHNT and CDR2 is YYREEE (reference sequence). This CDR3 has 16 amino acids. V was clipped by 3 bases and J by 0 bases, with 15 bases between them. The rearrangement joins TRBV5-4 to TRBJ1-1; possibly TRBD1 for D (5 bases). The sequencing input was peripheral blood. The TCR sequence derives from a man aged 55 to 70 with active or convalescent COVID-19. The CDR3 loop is CASSSAQGTLNTEAFF. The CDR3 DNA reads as TGTGCCAGCAGCTCCGCTCAGGGAACATTGAACACTGAAGCTTTCTTT. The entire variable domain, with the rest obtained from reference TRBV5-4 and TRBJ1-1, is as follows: ETGVTQSPTHLIKTRGQQVTLRCSSQSGHNTVSWYQQALGQGPQFIFQYYREEENGRGNFPPRFSGLQFPNYSSELNVNALELDDSALYLCASSSAQGTLNTEAFFGQGTRLTVV.